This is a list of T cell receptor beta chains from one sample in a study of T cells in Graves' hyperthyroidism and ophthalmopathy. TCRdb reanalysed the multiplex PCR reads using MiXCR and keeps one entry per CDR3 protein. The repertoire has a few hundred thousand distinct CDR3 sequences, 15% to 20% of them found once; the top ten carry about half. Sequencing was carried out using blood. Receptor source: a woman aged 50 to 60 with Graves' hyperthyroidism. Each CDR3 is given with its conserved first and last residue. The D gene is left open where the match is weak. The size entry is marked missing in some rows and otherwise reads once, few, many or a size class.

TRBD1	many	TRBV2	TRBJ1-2	CASSENRGDYGYTF	TGTGCCAGCAGTGAAAACAGGGGGGACTATGGCTACACCTTC
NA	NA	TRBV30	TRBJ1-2	CAWSVVAGDGYTF	TGTGCCTGGAGTGTAGTGGCGGGGGATGGCTACACCTTC
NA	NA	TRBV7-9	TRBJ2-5	CASSARGGKTQYF	TGTGCCAGCAGCGCCAGGGGGGGGAAGACCCAGTACTTC
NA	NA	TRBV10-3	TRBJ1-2	CAISLQSPNYGYTF	TGTGCCATCAGCTTACAGTCTCCTAACTATGGCTACACCTTC
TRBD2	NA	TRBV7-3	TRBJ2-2	CASSPGLAETNTGELFF	TGTGCCAGCAGCCCAGGACTAGCGGAAACGAACACCGGGGAGCTGTTTTTT
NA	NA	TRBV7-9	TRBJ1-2	CASSLVRWGDYGYTF	TGTGCCAGCAGCTTAGTTCGTTGGGGGGACTATGGCTACACCTTC
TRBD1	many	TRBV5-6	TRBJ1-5	CASSLSTGGNQPQHF	TGTGCCAGCAGCTTGTCGACAGGGGGCAATCAGCCCCAGCATTTT
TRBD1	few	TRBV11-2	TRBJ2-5	CASSTQDRERYF	TGTGCCAGCAGCACCCAGGACAGGGAGAGGTACTTC
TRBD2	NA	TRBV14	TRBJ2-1	CASSQGRGSYEQFF	TGTGCCAGCAGCCAAGGGCGGGGGAGTTATGAGCAGTTCTTC
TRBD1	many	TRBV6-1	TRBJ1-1	CASSLQGQGDMAFF	TGTGCCAGCAGTTTACAAGGACAGGGCGATATGGCTTTCTTT
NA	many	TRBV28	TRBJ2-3	CASSLAGFGDTQYF	TGTGCCAGCAGTTTAGCGGGTTTTGGGGATACGCAGTATTTT
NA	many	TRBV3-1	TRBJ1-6	CASSQSPPNSPLHF	TGTGCCAGCAGCCAAAGCCCTCCTAATTCACCCCTCCACTTT
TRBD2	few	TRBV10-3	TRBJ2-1	CAIRSGRENNEQFF	TGTGCCATCAGGTCCGGGAGGGAAAACAATGAGCAGTTCTTC
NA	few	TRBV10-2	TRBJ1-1	CASSESEGGRVEAFF	TGCGCCAGCAGTGAGTCGGAGGGGGGGAGGGTTGAAGCTTTCTTT
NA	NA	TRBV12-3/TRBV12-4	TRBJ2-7	CASRHGGLSYEQYF	TGTGCCAGCAGGCACGGAGGGCTCTCCTACGAGCAGTACTTC
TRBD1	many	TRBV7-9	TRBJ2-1	CASSFGTGVYNEQFF	TGTGCCAGCAGCTTCGGGACAGGGGTTTACAATGAGCAGTTCTTC
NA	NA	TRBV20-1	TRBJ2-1	CSAAPDKGPYNEQFF	TGCAGTGCGGCCCCGGACAAAGGCCCTTACAATGAGCAGTTCTTC
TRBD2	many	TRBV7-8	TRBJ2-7	CASSSSLAGTDEQYF	TGTGCCAGCAGCTCGTCCCTAGCGGGGACGGACGAGCAGTACTTC
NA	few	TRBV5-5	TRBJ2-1	CASSPGGRGNYNEQFF	TGTGCCAGCAGTCCCGGCGGTAGAGGAAACTACAATGAGCAGTTCTTC
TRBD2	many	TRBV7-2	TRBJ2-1	CASSLGLAGIGEQFF	TGTGCCAGCAGCCTGGGACTAGCGGGAATCGGTGAGCAGTTCTTC
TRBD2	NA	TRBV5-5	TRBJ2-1	CASSFEGGRDEQFF	TGTGCCAGCAGCTTTGAGGGAGGGCGTGATGAGCAGTTCTTC
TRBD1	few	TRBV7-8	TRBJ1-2	CASSLGPLTGVYGYTF	TGTGCCAGCTCCCTCGGGCCTCTGACAGGGGTCTATGGCTACACCTTC
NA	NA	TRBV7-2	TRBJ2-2	CASSYTGTNTGELFF	TGTGCCAGCAGCTATACGGGAACGAACACCGGGGAGCTGTTTTTT
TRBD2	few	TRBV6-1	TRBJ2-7	CASSEALRLAGIYEQYF	TGTGCCAGCAGTGAAGCCCTGCGGCTAGCGGGAATCTACGAGCAGTACTTC
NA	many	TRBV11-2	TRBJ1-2	CASSLVGEDYTF	TGTGCCAGCAGCTTAGTGGGGGAGGACTACACCTTC
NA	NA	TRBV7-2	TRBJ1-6	CASSLIPGRNSPLHF	TGTGCCAGCAGCTTAATCCCAGGGCGCAATTCACCCCTCCACTTT
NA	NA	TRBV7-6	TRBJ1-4	CASSPFRLRNEKLFF	TGTGCCAGCAGCCCATTCAGGTTGCGGAATGAAAAACTGTTTTTT
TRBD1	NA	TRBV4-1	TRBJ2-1	CASSQSRTGIAYNEQFF	TGCGCCAGCAGCCAGTCCCGGACAGGGATCGCCTACAATGAGCAGTTCTTC
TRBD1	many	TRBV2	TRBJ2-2	CASRRQGVGELFF	TGTGCCAGCAGACGACAGGGCGTCGGGGAGCTGTTTTTT